Following are 10 T cell receptor beta chains from one sample sequenced in a study of blood T cell repertoires in COVID-19 (TCRdb year 2020). Library preparation was by the immunoSEQ multiplex PCR assay. Held by TCRdb, this immuneACCESS table contains in-frame sequences only and omits some clones. Under half of the omission traces to an unresolved V gene where checked; the cause of the rest is unknown. This sample has nearly 250,000 clones in its table, and around nine tenths of those were observed once. The ten largest clones take up under 2% of the sample. Sequencing was done on a sample of peripheral blood. The receptors derive from a woman aged 55-75 years who had recovered from COVID-19.

This chain connects TRBV7-3 to TRBJ2-5; 11 bases fit TRBD2. With V trimmed by 5 bases and J by 4 bases, 9 bases remained unmatched. CDR1 and CDR2 from the germline V gene are SGHTA and FQGTGA. CDR3 length: 16 amino acids. CDR3 DNA sequence: TGTGCCAGCAGCATTAGCGGGGGGGCCTGGGTAGAGACCCAGTACTTC. This sequence encodes CASSISGGAWVETQYF.

The gene calls are TRBV3-1 (or the pseudogene TRBV3-2) and TRBJ2-3; D remains unclear. Germline CDR1 LGHDT, CDR2 YNNKEL (reference sequence). This CDR3 has 11 residues. V was clipped by 8 bases and J by 6 bases, with 9 bases between them. CDR3 protein: CASSRADTQYF. The CDR3, as DNA: TGTGCCAGCTCCCGAGCGGATACGCAGTATTTT.

This chain uses TRBV4-1 with TRBJ2-3; 7 bases agree with TRBD2. The germline CDR1 and CDR2 sequences are MGHRA and YSYEKL. This CDR3 comprises 18 residues. J lost 3 bases, V lost 0 bases, and 12 bases had no gene match. CDR3 nucleotide sequence: TGCGCCAGCAGCCAAGATATGGGAGTAGCGGGTTCAACAGATACGCAGTATTTT. Protein product: CASSQDMGVAGSTDTQYF.

The chain uses TRBV29-1 and TRBJ1-5; D is ambiguous. CDR3 length: 15 amino acids. V shed 4 bases and J shed 2 bases, with 15 bases lying between them. The germline V gene has CDR1 SQVTM and CDR2 ANQGSEA. The CDR3 loop reads CSVADGLIGNQPQHF. DNA for the CDR3: TGCAGCGTTGCGGACGGACTAATTGGCAATCAGCCCCAGCATTTT.

The count of this clone is one. The rearrangement links TRBV6-5 to TRBJ1-5; TRBD1 matches 8 bases. The V gene end was trimmed by 6 bases and the J gene end by 6 bases; junction bases not matched to a gene: 7. This CDR3 region has 14 residues. Germline lookup yields CDR1 MNHEY and CDR2 SVGAGI. As DNA, the CDR3 is TGTGCCAGCAGCCTCTCCGACAGGGGTCAGCCCCAGCATTTT. Translation: CASSLSDRGQPQHF.

The chain employs TRBV5-3 and TRBJ2-7, with 8 bases fitting TRBD1. TRBV5-3 is an ORF; its function is uncertain. The junction had 13 bases not matched to a gene; V was cut back by 8 bases and J by 3 bases. This CDR3 is built from 15 residues. This chain's CDR3 is CASQNVRTGLYEQYF. The CDR3 region has the DNA TGTGCCAGTCAAAACGTCCGGACAGGGCTCTACGAGCAGTACTTC.

CDR3 bases: TGTGCCAGCAGCTTGATGACTGGGAGCTCAGCTAACTATGGCTACACCTTC. It is translated as CASSLMTGSSANYGYTF. V usage is TRBV5-5 and J usage is TRBJ1-2, with D uncertain. Germline lookup yields CDR1 SGHKS and CDR2 YYEKEE (reference sequence). The ends were cut back, 1 base at V and 0 bases at J, with 16 bases in the middle. The CDR3 covers 17 residues.

This clone was detected only once. The CDR3 DNA follows: TGCGCCAGCAGTGGTTATGAGCCGAACACCGGGGAGCTGTTTTTT. Its translation is CASSGYEPNTGELFF. The chain combines TRBV10-1 with TRBJ2-2; no definite D call. Germline V gives CDR1 WNHNN, CDR2 SYGVQD (reference sequence). Trimming pared 4 bases from V and 0 bases from J, leaving 9 bases between. The CDR3 contains 15 residues.

This chain connects TRBV7-3 to TRBJ1-2; D is ambiguous. In germline, CDR1 is SGHTA, CDR2 FQGTGA. V lost 3 bases and J 2 bases, leaving 10 bases between the germline ends. This CDR3 region has 14 residues. CDR3 DNA sequence: TGTGCCAGCAGCTTGAGGAGAGAGAACTATGGCTACACCTTC. Its protein product is CASSLRRENYGYTF.

V is TRBV2 and J is TRBJ1-4, with TRBD1 as a possible D gene (5 bases). The germline V gene encodes CDR1 SNHLY and CDR2 FYNNEI. The CDR3 has 12 residues. V dropped 2 bases and J dropped 7 bases, with 5 bases sitting between them. The CDR3 nucleotides are TGTGCCAGCAGTGAAAGGGGTGAAAAACTGTTTTTT. This gives the protein CASSERGEKLFF.